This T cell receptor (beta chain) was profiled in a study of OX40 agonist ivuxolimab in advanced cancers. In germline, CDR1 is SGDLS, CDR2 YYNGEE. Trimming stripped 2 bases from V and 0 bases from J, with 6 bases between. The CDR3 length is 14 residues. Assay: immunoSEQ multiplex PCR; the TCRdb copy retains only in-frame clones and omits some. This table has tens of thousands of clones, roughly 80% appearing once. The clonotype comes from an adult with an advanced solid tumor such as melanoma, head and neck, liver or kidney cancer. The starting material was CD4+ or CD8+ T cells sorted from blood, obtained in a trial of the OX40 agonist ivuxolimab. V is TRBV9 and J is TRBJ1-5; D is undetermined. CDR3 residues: CASSVMASNQPQHF. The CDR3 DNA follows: TGTGCCAGCAGCGTTATGGCTAGCAATCAGCCCCAGCATTTT. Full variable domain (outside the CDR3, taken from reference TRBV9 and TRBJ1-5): DSGVTQTPKHLITATGQRVTLRCSPRSGDLSVYWYQQSLDQGLQFLIQYYNGEERAKGNILERFSAQQFPDLHSELNLSSLELGDSALYFCASSVMASNQPQHFGDGTRLSIL.